Each of the 20 T cell receptor beta chains below was sequenced from the same sample in a study of blood T cell repertoires in COVID-19. This table comes from immunoSEQ multiplex PCR, and its TCRdb copy is limited to in-frame clones, with some not included. The sample contains roughly 43,000 clones, about four fifths of which appear only once. The sample consisted of peripheral blood. The receptor source for this set is a woman in her sixties with acute or convalescent COVID-19.

The CDR3 protein is CASSPEGNQPQHF. CDR3 coding DNA: TGCGCCAGCAGCCCTGAGGGCAATCAGCCCCAGCATTTT. The chain carries TRBV5-1 and TRBJ1-5; D unclear. Deletions cut 4 bases from V and 2 bases from J, with 7 bases between. This CDR3 spans 13 amino acids. Germline V CDR1 and CDR2: SGHRS, YFSETQ.

CDR3 DNA sequence: TGCGCCAGCAGCCCTACAGGGGACCTGAATCAGCCCCAGCATTTT. It translates to CASSPTGDLNQPQHF. The V gene is TRBV5-1, the J gene TRBJ1-5, with 7 bases lining up with TRBD1. V shed 4 bases and J 4 bases; nucleotides not matched to a gene: 8. Per the germline V gene, CDR1 is SGHRS and CDR2 is YFSETQ. The CDR3 sequence is 15 residues long. Full variable domain (missing parts from reference TRBV5-1 and TRBJ1-5): KAGVTQTPRYLIKTRGQQVTLSCSPISGHRSVSWYQQTPGQGLQFLFEYFSETQRNKGNFPGRFSGRQFSNSRSEMNVSTLELGDSALYLCASSPTGDLNQPQHFGDGTRLSIL.

The rearrangement links TRBV24-1 to TRBJ2-3; D not resolved. This CDR3 spans 14 amino acids. Germline V gene lookup returns CDR1 KGHDR and CDR2 SFDVKD. Trimming left V 6 bases short and J 4 bases short, with 13 bases between. The CDR3 here is CATSSEQTSDTQYF. In nucleotides, the CDR3 is TGTGCCACCAGTAGCGAGCAGACCTCAGATACGCAGTATTTT.

This chain uses TRBV7-3 with TRBJ2-5; D may be TRBD2 (7 bases). CDR3 length: 15 amino acids. V shed 5 bases and J shed 1 base, with 14 bases lying between them. The germline CDR1 and CDR2 sequences are SGHTA and FQGTGA. Written as DNA, the CDR3 is TGTGCCAGCAGCCGGGGGGCGGGCCTCCAAGAGACCCAGTACTTC. It yields the protein CASSRGAGLQETQYF.

In DNA, the CDR3 is TGTGCCAGCAGCGACACCCTCGTCCCTCAGCCCCAGCATTTT. It yields the protein CASSDTLVPQPQHF. This sequence joins TRBV7-2 and TRBJ1-5; D is unresolved. There are 14 residues in the CDR3. The V gene lost 5 bases and the J gene lost 6 bases, with 14 bases spanning the gap. Germline V lookup: CDR1 SGHTA, CDR2 FQGNSA.

V is TRBV11-3 and J is TRBJ2-7; 13 nucleotides match TRBD2. This CDR3 region has 17 residues. The germline gives CDR1 SGHNT, CDR2 YENEEA. V dropped 3 bases and J dropped 2; count of bases not matched to a gene: 7. CDR3: CASSFPGLAGRPYEQYF. CDR3 sequence (DNA): TGTGCCAGCAGCTTTCCGGGACTAGCGGGGCGACCCTACGAGCAGTACTTC. Full variable domain (missing parts from reference TRBV11-3 and TRBJ2-7): EAGVVQSPRYKIIEKKQPVAFWCNPISGHNTLYWYLQNLGQGPELLIRYENEEAVDDSQLPKDRFSAERLKGVDSTLKIQPAELGDSAVYLCASSFPGLAGRPYEQYFGPGTRLTVT.

This chain joins TRBV4-1 and TRBJ2-7, with 11 bases matching TRBD1. The trim removed 1 base at V and 5 bases at J, leaving 1 base unmatched. Per germline, CDR1 MGHRA and CDR2 YSYEKL. The CDR3 runs 14 residues. The CDR3 nucleotides read TGCGCCAGCAGCCAAGGGACAGGGGGCAACGAGCAGTACTTC. Protein product: CASSQGTGGNEQYF.

V gene TRBV6-1 combines with J gene TRBJ2-7, with TRBD1 identical over 8 bases. V dropped 1 base and J dropped 11; count of bases not matched to a gene: 4. This CDR3 is 12 amino acids long. Germline CDR1 reads MNHNS; CDR2 reads SASEGT. The CDR3 protein is CASSEGQGSEYF. The CDR3 DNA is TGTGCCAGCAGTGAAGGACAGGGGTCGGAGTACTTC.

V gene TRBV2 combines with J gene TRBJ2-3; D might be TRBD2 (6 bases). CDR1 and CDR2 from the germline V gene are SNHLY and FYNNEI. The CDR3 extends over 14 amino acids. The V end lost 2 bases, the J end lost 3 bases, and 9 bases lay between the germline ends. CDR3 sequence reads: CASSESRGTDTQYF. CDR3 in DNA: TGTGCCAGCAGTGAAAGCCGGGGGACAGATACGCAGTATTTT. The entire variable domain, with the rest obtained from reference TRBV2 and TRBJ2-3, is as follows: EPEVTQTPSHQVTQMGQEVILRCVPISNHLYFYWYRQILGQKVEFLVSFYNNEISEKSEIFDDQFSVERPDGSNFTLKIRSTKLEDSAMYFCASSESRGTDTQYFGPGTRLTVL.

The V call is TRBV29-1, the J call TRBJ2-5; no clear D. CDR3 length: 13 amino acids. Per the germline V gene, CDR1 is SQVTM and CDR2 is ANQGSEA. V lost 3 bases to trimming and J lost 2 bases, with 10 bases between them. CDR3 region: CSVDGGSQETQYF. The CDR3, as DNA: TGCAGCGTTGACGGCGGTAGTCAAGAGACCCAGTACTTC.

The gene calls are TRBV7-9 and TRBJ2-2; 9 bases are a match to TRBD1. V shed 5 bases, J shed 3 bases, and the junction held 4 bases outside the gene matches. Germline assignment: CDR1 SEHNR and CDR2 FQNEAQ (reference sequence). The CDR3 is made up of 15 amino acids. The CDR3 DNA sequence: TGTGCCAGCAGCCGGGACAGGGCCGACACCGGGGAGCTGTTTTTT. Its translation is CASSRDRADTGELFF.

This clone occurred a few times. V usage is TRBV7-2 and J usage is TRBJ2-1, with 7 bases that match TRBD2. CDR1 is SGHTA, CDR2 FQGNSA, per germline. The CDR3 has 15 amino acids. V gave up 5 bases and J gave up 2 bases; unmatched junction bases: 6. The CDR3 spells CASSPLAGAYNEQFF. The CDR3, as DNA: TGTGCCAGCAGCCCACTGGCGGGGGCCTACAATGAGCAGTTCTTC.

The rearrangement links TRBV27 to TRBJ2-3, with 7 bases aligning to TRBD2. The CDR3 runs 16 residues. J was trimmed by 5 bases and V by 5 bases; bases with no gene match: 13. The germline V gene has CDR1 MNHEY and CDR2 SMNVEV (reference sequence). The CDR3 reads CASSPSQAWGGDTQYF. In DNA, the CDR3 is TGTGCCAGCAGTCCCTCCCAAGCGTGGGGGGGAGATACGCAGTATTTT.

V usage is TRBV5-5 and J usage is TRBJ1-1; D is unresolved. Germline CDR1 and CDR2: SGHKS and YYEKEE (reference sequence). CDR3 size: 12 residues. The V and J ends lost 1 base and 5 bases respectively, with 6 bases between them. The DNA of the CDR3 is TGTGCCAGCAGCTTGCCAGGAACTGAAGCTTTCTTT. This sequence encodes CASSLPGTEAFF.

The chain couples TRBV27 to TRBJ2-1, with TRBD2 matching over 9 bases. Losses at the gene ends were 3 bases for V and 5 bases for J; bases not matched to a gene: 8. CDR1 and CDR2 (germline): MNHEY, SMNVEV (reference sequence). This CDR3 spans 16 amino acids. CDR3 region: CASSFGWLAGNNEQFF. The CDR3 bases are TGTGCCAGCAGTTTCGGCTGGCTAGCGGGGAACAATGAGCAGTTCTTC.

The chain carries TRBV21-1 and TRBJ2-7; TRBD1 is the table's D call, not checked against the DNA. TRBV21-1 is a known pseudogene. This CDR3 is built from 14 residues. The CDR3: CATVVRPPCYEQYF. Written as DNA, the CDR3 is TGTGCCACAGTGGTCAGGCCGCCTTGCTACGAGCAGTACTTC.

V usage is TRBV24-1 and J usage is TRBJ1-3; D is uncertain. Germline V gives CDR1 KGHDR, CDR2 SFDVKD. This CDR3 comprises 9 residues. Trimming took off 10 bases at V and 9 bases at J, with 6 bases between the two ends. The CDR3 DNA is TGTGCCACGCGGGGCACCATATATTTT. Amino acid sequence: CATRGTIYF.

The chain joins TRBV3-1 (or the pseudogene TRBV3-2) to TRBJ2-7; a weak D match, TRBD2 (6 bases). CDR1 and CDR2 (germline): LGHDT, YNNKEL (reference sequence). CDR3 length: 14 amino acids. The V and J ends lost 4 bases and 3 bases respectively, with 13 bases between them. CDR3 coding DNA: TGTGCCAGCAGCCTAAGGGTGGGGGGCTACGAGCAGTACTTC. Encoded protein: CASSLRVGGYEQYF.

The chain links TRBV18 to TRBJ2-5, with D possibly being TRBD2 (6 bases). Germline V gene data show CDR1 as KGHSH and CDR2 as LQKENI. The CDR3 is 14 amino acids. V lost 3 bases, J lost 3 bases, and 11 bases lay in between. CDR3 nucleotide sequence: TGTGCCAGCTCACCTTCCGGGGGTAAAGAGACCCAGTACTTC. This sequence encodes CASSPSGGKETQYF.

The chain has TRBV6-5 and TRBJ2-3, with 7 nucleotides matching TRBD2. Germline CDR1 MNHEY, CDR2 SVGAGI. CDR3 length equals 15 residues. With V trimmed by 7 bases and J by 3 bases, 10 bases remained unmatched. The CDR3 reads CASTAQRGGTDTQYF. DNA for the CDR3: TGTGCCAGCACCGCACAGCGGGGAGGTACAGATACGCAGTATTTT.